This is a list of T cell receptor beta chains from one sample in a study of identifying expanded T cells in peripheral blood. This table comes from immunoSEQ multiplex PCR, and its TCRdb copy is limited to in-frame clones, with some not included. The table records tens of thousands of clones, approximately 81% of them present only once. Sequencing was performed on blood. All receptors derive from a person aged 18 to 75 in good health. Both conserved end residues are part of each CDR3. D genes are given only for firm matches. Rows give clone size only sometimes, using once, few, many, or a class for an expanded clone.

TRBJ1-3 . . TRBV10-2 TGCGCCAGCAAGGGGGGCGGAAACTCTGGAAACACCATATATTTT CASKGGGNSGNTIYF
TRBJ1-1 . . TRBV11-3 TGTGCCAGCAGGAGGGGGACGGACACTGAAGCTTTCTTT CASRRGTDTEAFF
TRBJ1-1 . . TRBV7-7 TGTGCCAGCAGCTTAGTCCGGGAATCTGAAGCTTTCTTT CASSLVRESEAFF
TRBJ1-1 once . TRBV5-1 TGCGCCAGCAGCCGGGCGCGGGGCACTGAAGCTTTCTTT CASSRARGTEAFF
TRBJ1-2 many . TRBV2 TGTGCCACACCCCTAACCCCCCGACAGAGAGGCTACACCTTC CATPLTPRQRGYTF
TRBJ2-7 . . TRBV6-4 TGTGCCAGCAGGGTCCAGACAGTGGCCCCCCTCTACGAGCAGTACTTC CASRVQTVAPLYEQYF
TRBJ2-5 . . TRBV30 TGTGCCTGGAGTGTACGTCGACTGGAGACCCAGTACTTC CAWSVRRLETQYF
TRBJ1-2 . . TRBV2 TGTGCCAGCAGTGAGGAAAGAGGCGGCTACACCTTC CASSEERGGYTF
TRBJ2-1 . TRBD1 TRBV27 TGTGCCAGCAGTGTACTACTGACAGGGTGGTCGAAAGAGTCCTACAATGAGCAGTTCTTC CASSVLLTGWSKESYNEQFF
TRBJ2-3 . TRBD1 TRBV7-3 TGTGCCAGCAGCTTAATACAGGGGGCAACGGATACGCAGTATTTT CASSLIQGATDTQYF
TRBJ2-7 . TRBD2 TRBV18 TGTGCCAGCTCACCCCGCCCGACTAGCGGGTACGGGCAGTACTTC CASSPRPTSGYGQYF
TRBJ2-5 . TRBD2 TRBV5-1 TGCGCCAGCAGCTCTTCTCCTAGCGGCGCCCAAGAAAGGACCCAGTACTTC CASSSSPSGAQERTQYF
TRBJ2-6 . . TRBV14 TGTGCCAGCAGCCAAGAGCGAGGGACTGGGGCCAACGTCCTGACTTTC CASSQERGTGANVLTF
TRBJ2-7 . TRBD2 TRBV13 TGTGCCAGCCGGGGGGACGGTTACGAGCAGTACTTC CASRGDGYEQYF
TRBJ2-1 once . TRBV11-3 TGTGCCAGCAGCCCCCCGGGGTACCTCCTTAACTACAATGAGCAGTTCTTC CASSPPGYLLNYNEQFF
TRBJ1-2 . TRBD1 TRBV7-8 TGTGCCAGCAGCATCGGACAGGGCAGTAACTATGGCTACACCTTC CASSIGQGSNYGYTF
TRBJ1-5 . TRBD1 TRBV5-5 TGTGCCAGCAGAAAGACAGGGGCGGGCAATCAGCCCCAGCATTTT CASRKTGAGNQPQHF
TRBJ1-1 . . TRBV6-6 TGTGCCAGCAGCTACGGCGGGGGGATCCTTGAAGCTTTCTTT CASSYGGGILEAFF
TRBJ1-2 . . TRBV4-3 TGCGCCAGCAGCTATAAATCCCCTAACTATGGCTACACCTTC CASSYKSPNYGYTF
TRBJ1-2 . . TRBV18 TGTGCCAGCTCACCAAACAGAAGAGATGGCTACACCTTC CASSPNRRDGYTF
TRBJ1-3 . . TRBV19 TGTGCCAGTAGTAAGGGCTCTGGAAACACCATATATTTT CASSKGSGNTIYF
TRBJ1-1 . TRBD1 TRBV19 TGTGCCAGTAGAAGGGACAGTTCTAAAGCTTTCTTT CASRRDSSKAFF
TRBJ2-7 . TRBD1 TRBV6-5 TGTGCCAGCAGCCGAAAGGGACAGCAAACCTACGAGCAGTACTTC CASSRKGQQTYEQYF
TRBJ1-1 . . TRBV7-9 TGTGCCAGCAGCCAGGGTTCGGTCACTGAAGCTTTCTTT CASSQGSVTEAFF
TRBJ1-1 . . TRBV5-1 TGCGCCAGCAGCATAAACGAGCAGGGAGGGTCCACTGAAGCTTTCTTT CASSINEQGGSTEAFF
TRBJ2-7 . . TRBV30 TGTGCCTGGAGGGGGCTCCCTGACTACGAGCAGTACTTC CAWRGLPDYEQYF
TRBJ1-1 . . TRBV5-1 TGCGCCACCACAATCGGAGGTAACACTGAAGCTTTCTTT CATTIGGNTEAFF
TRBJ2-1 . . TRBV27 TGTGCCAGCAGTTTGGGGAGCTCCTACAATGAGCAGTTCTTC CASSLGSSYNEQFF
TRBJ1-1 . . TRBV19 TGTGCCAGTAGTATGTGGCAGAACACTGAAGCTTTCTTT CASSMWQNTEAFF
TRBJ1-6 . TRBD1 TRBV10-3 TGTGCCATCAGTGAGGGGGACGGGACAGGGCCTTCACCCCTCCACTTT CAISEGDGTGPSPLHF
TRBJ1-2 . TRBD1 TRBV27 TGTGCCAGCAGGCCGACAGGGAATGGGGGCTACACCTTC CASRPTGNGGYTF
TRBJ1-6 . TRBD1 TRBV5-1 TGCGCCAGCAGCTTCGACTGGACAGGGTCTTCACCCCTCCACTTT CASSFDWTGSSPLHF
TRBJ2-7 . TRBD2 TRBV14 TGTGCCAGCAGCAACCTTCGGGGGGGCAGGGGCGAGCAGTACTTC CASSNLRGGRGEQYF
TRBJ1-1 . . TRBV11-2 TGTGCCAGCAACTCACTAGGGACGGACCTTGGGGCTTTCTTT CASNSLGTDLGAFF
TRBJ2-3 . . TRBV19 TGTGCCAGTAGTATGGGCGGCAATTCTGGTACGCAGTATTTT CASSMGGNSGTQYF
TRBJ2-7 . TRBD1 TRBV18 TGTGCCAGCTCACAACGGACAGGGGGCATCTACGAGCAGTACTTC CASSQRTGGIYEQYF